This T cell receptor (beta chain) was identified during a study of type 1 and type 2 diabetes patients. Across the study: Magnetic bead positive selection isolated CD4+ or CD8+ T cells from PBMCs.

Amplification started from genomic DNA. Multiplex PCR with 30 forward and 13 reverse primers amplified the TCR beta CDR3. From the multiplex PCR reads, TCRdb called clonotypes with MiXCR, one entry per CDR3 protein. The sample lists 250,000 or so distinct CDR3 sequences; approximately 50% were seen once. The CDR3 is 17 residues long. J gave up 2 bases and V 9 bases, and 9 bases lay outside the gene matches. This receptor was obtained from a man aged 18 to 29 with type 2 diabetes. The sequenced sample was peripheral blood mononuclear cells (PBMCs). The rearrangement links TRBV12-3 or TRBV12-4 to TRBJ2-6; the match to TRBD1 covers 11 bases. In DNA, the CDR3 is TGTGCCAGTGGGGCCGGGACAGGGGGACCTGGGGCCAACGTCCTGACTTTC. The encoded protein is CASGAGTGGPGANVLTF.